The subject of this entry is one T cell receptor beta chain. Methods used by the authors: Scientists estimated how many nucleated cells there were by amplifying reference gene primers. Assay: immunoSEQ multiplex PCR; the TCRdb copy retains only in-frame clones and omits some. V, J and clone size derive from that table, while D and trimming were established from the DNA sequence. This sample has some 50,000 clones, with 77% found just once. Trimming cost V 6 bases and J 9 bases; bases outside gene matches: 9. Germline CDR1 is MNHEY and CDR2 is SVGAGI. This CDR3 spans 14 amino acids. This sample was included in a study of blood T cell repertoires in COVID-19. The overall study: The samples span acute and convalescent COVID-19 from the United States, Italy and Spain. T cells, B-cell-depleted T cells, or PBMCs supplied cDNA or gDNA.

The specimen sequenced was peripheral blood. The V call is TRBV6-5, the J call TRBJ1-5; 9 bases agree with TRBD1. The sequence was obtained from a human donor with active or convalescent COVID-19. The donor label of this sample is uncertain. The CDR3 coding sequence is TGTGCCAGCAGCCGAGGACAGGGGTTGAGGCCCCAGCATTTT. Translating it yields CASSRGQGLRPQHF.